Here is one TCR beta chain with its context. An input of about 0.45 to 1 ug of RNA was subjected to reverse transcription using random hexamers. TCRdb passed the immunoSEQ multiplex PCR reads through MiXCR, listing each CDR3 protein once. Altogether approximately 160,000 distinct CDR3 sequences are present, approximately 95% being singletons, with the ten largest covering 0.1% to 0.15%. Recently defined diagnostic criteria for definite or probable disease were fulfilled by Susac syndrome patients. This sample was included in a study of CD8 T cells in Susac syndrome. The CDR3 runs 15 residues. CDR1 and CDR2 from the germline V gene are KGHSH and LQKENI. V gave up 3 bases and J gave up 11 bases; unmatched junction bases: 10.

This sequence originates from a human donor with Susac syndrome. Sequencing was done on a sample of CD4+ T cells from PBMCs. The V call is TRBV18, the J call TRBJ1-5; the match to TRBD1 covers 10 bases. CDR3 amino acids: CASSPVPGQGTAQHF. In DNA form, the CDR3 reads TGTGCCAGCTCACCCGTACCGGGACAGGGGACGGCCCAGCATTTT.